This T cell receptor (beta chain) is drawn from a study of cytomegalovirus exposure and HLA in healthy donors. Study-wide points: In a later analysis, at a false discovery rate of 0.05, 17,000 or so TCR beta sequences were associated with HLA alleles. Sequencing depth roughly uniform across donors was assumed in presence/absence analyses.

PCR involved 60 Vbeta and 13 Jbeta primers. Generated by immunoSEQ multiplex PCR, the TCRdb table keeps only in-frame clones and is missing some. The sample has 200,000 or so clones, about four fifths seen once. CDR3 size: 13 residues. V lost 1 base to trimming and J lost 10 bases, with 11 bases between them. Germline values: CDR1 SGHTA, CDR2 FQGNSA. Comments on this clone: Its antigen is not identified.

The specimen was PBMCs. The receptor was isolated from a woman in her 50s in good health and CMV-seropositive. The chain links TRBV7-2 to TRBJ2-1; D unclear. The CDR3 region is CASSLGVDFEQFF. The DNA for the CDR3 is TGTGCCAGCAGCTTAGGGGTAGACTTCGAGCAGTTCTTC.